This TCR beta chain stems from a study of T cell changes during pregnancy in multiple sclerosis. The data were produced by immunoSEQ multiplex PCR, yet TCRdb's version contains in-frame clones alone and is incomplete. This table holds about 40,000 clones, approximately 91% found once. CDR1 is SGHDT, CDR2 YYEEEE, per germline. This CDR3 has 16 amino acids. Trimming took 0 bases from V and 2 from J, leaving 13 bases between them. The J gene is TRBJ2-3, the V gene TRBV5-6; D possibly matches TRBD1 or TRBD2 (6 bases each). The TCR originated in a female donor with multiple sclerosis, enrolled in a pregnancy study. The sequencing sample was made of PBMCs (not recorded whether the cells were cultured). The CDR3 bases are TGTGCCAGCAGCTTGGTAGCAGGGGACTTCACAGATACGCAGTATTTT. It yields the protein CASSLVAGDFTDTQYF.